This T cell receptor (beta chain) came from a study of T cell responses to AZD1222 COVID-19 vaccine. The data were produced by immunoSEQ multiplex PCR, yet TCRdb's version contains in-frame clones alone and is incomplete. Among 95,000 to 150,000 clones, around 92% were seen once, and the ten largest hold around 15%. Per germline, CDR1 GTSNPN and CDR2 SVGIG (reference sequence). Trimming removed 0 bases at V and 5 bases at J, with 10 bases between. This CDR3 region has 13 residues. Sequencing was performed on peripheral blood, taken on day 0 of AZD1222 vaccination. This TCR derives from an adult in good health. The chain carries TRBV30 and TRBJ1-1, with D possibly being TRBD1 (5 bases). In nucleotides, the CDR3 is TGTGCCTGGAGTGTACTAAGGGGAACTGAAGCTTTCTTT. Translating gives CAWSVLRGTEAFF.